The following is a T cell receptor (beta chain) sequence with its context. Its cognate antigen is unknown. The study made its TRB cDNA libraries by 5' RACE, adding UMI labels. For each CDR3 protein, TCRdb gives one entry from its re-call of the 5' RACE reads, without DNA. Its table lists approximately 90,000 distinct CDR3 sequences. This sample was included in a study of CXCR3-negative and CXCR3-positive naive CD8 T cells. Whole-study context: Each library held about 1.5 +/- 0.3 million TRB reads, about 140 million in total. Study-wide results and limits: Naive CXCR3-positive cells had TRB CDR3s more hydrophobic than those of CXCR3-negative naive cells.

This receptor was identified in a human donor in good health. Some clones in this sample may be carry-over from other donors' samples. The sequenced sample was naive CXCR3+ CD8+ T cells from blood. Noted subset: CD45RO-CCR7+CD27+CD95- naive CD8+ T cells expressing CXCR3 (TNR3+).

The CDR3 protein is CASALAETSYEQYF. The J gene is TRBJ2-7, the V gene TRBV6-5; the D gene TCRdb calls, TRBD2, cannot be checked with no DNA. CDR1 is MNHEY and CDR2 is SVGAGI in the germline V gene. CDR3 length: 14 amino acids.